This T cell receptor beta chain was profiled in a study of technical replicates of blood from a handful of donors. This CDR3 has 11 amino acids. The V gene's germline CDR1 is MGHRA and CDR2 YSYEKL. Trimming took 8 bases from V and 5 from J, leaving 9 bases between them. TCRdb's copy holds only in-frame clones and misses some; the assay was immunoSEQ multiplex PCR. This sample has tens of thousands of clones, with 90% to 97% found just once. The receptor comes from a human donor in good health. The rearrangement links TRBV4-1 to TRBJ2-5; TRBD2 is a possible D gene (5 bases). Sequencing was carried out using T cells isolated from PBMCs. CDR3 DNA: TGCGCCAGCGCCCGAGGGGAGACCCAGTACTTC. It codes for CASARGETQYF.